The 7 T cell receptor beta chains below all came from one sample that was sequenced in a study of blood T cell repertoires in COVID-19. Produced via immunoSEQ multiplex PCR; TCRdb's table is partial and in-frame only. The top ten clones hold about 4% of a sample with tens of thousands of clones, about 88% of them seen once. Sequencing was done on a sample of peripheral blood. These receptors originate from a man in his 70s with active COVID-19.

About this clone itself: A read error may produce the germline difference seen at one junction end. The J gene is TRBJ1-1, the V gene TRBV28; perhaps TRBD1 as D (5 bases). This CDR3 is built from 14 residues. Germline V gives CDR1 MDHEN, CDR2 SYDVKM. This CDR3 is CASSPGGTSPRAAF. In DNA, the CDR3 is TGTGCCAGCAGCCCTGGAGGGACGTCGCCGAGGGCAGCTTTC. The full variable domain, completed using reference TRBV28 and TRBJ1-1, is DVKVTQSSRYLVKRTGEKVFLECVQDMDHENMFWYRQDPGLGLRLIYFSYDVKMKEKGDIPEGYSVSREKKERFSLILESASTNQTSMYLCASSPGGTSPRAAFGQGTRLTVV.

The chain carries TRBV7-2 and TRBJ2-7; the match to TRBD2 covers 10 bases. The CDR3 is 13 amino acids. Trimming at V came to 10 bases and at J to 2 bases, leaving 5 bases not matched to a gene. The germline CDR1 and CDR2 sequences are SGHTA and FQGNSA. This CDR3 reads CATLAGDTYEQYF. The CDR3 nucleotides are TGTGCCACCCTAGCGGGGGACACCTACGAGCAGTACTTC.

The chain combines TRBV24-1 with TRBJ2-5; D gene ambiguous. The CDR3 totals 13 residues. CDR1 and CDR2 (germline): KGHDR, SFDVKD. V gave up 3 bases and J gave up 1 base, with 5 bases separating them. The CDR3 sequence: CATSDGPQETQYF. CDR3 nucleotide sequence: TGTGCCACCAGTGATGGGCCCCAAGAGACCCAGTACTTC.

The V call is TRBV24-1, the J call TRBJ2-3; a possible D gene is TRBD1 (5 bases). The ends were cut back, 2 bases at V and 0 bases at J, with 11 bases in the middle. The CDR3 spans 16 residues. Germline CDR1 KGHDR, CDR2 SFDVKD. CDR3 protein: CATSDSRRVSTDTQYF. The CDR3 coding sequence is TGTGCCACCAGTGATTCTCGCAGGGTTAGCACAGATACGCAGTATTTT.

This chain uses TRBV10-3 with TRBJ1-4, with D possibly TRBD1 on 5 matching bases. The V and J ends lost 4 bases and 0 bases respectively, with 21 bases between them. From germline, CDR1 is ENHRY and CDR2 SYGVKD. This CDR3 has 19 amino acids. The CDR3 nucleotides are TGTGCCATCAGTGCGGTAGGGCAGGGAATAACATCAACTAATGAAAAACTGTTTTTT. Encoded protein: CAISAVGQGITSTNEKLFF.

This rearrangement joins TRBV7-2 to TRBJ1-5; D is ambiguous. Trimming took 0 bases from V and 4 from J, leaving 4 bases between them. The CDR3 is made up of 13 amino acids. The V gene's germline CDR1 is SGHTA and CDR2 FQGNSA. CDR3 loop: CASSLARNQPQHF. CDR3 in DNA: TGTGCCAGCAGCTTAGCGAGGAATCAGCCCCAGCATTTT. Filled out from reference TRBV7-2 and TRBJ1-5, the complete variable domain reads GAGVSQSPSNKVTEKGKDVELRCDPISGHTALYWYRQSLGQGLEFLIYFQGNSAPDKSGLPSDRFSAERTGGSVSTLTIQRTQQEDSAVYLCASSLARNQPQHFGDGTRLSIL.

The chain links TRBV5-1 to TRBJ2-6, with 12 nucleotides matching TRBD2. After removal of 6 bases from V and 4 bases from J, the junction contained 17 bases not matched to a gene. The CDR3 consists of 20 residues. Per the germline V gene, CDR1 is SGHRS and CDR2 is YFSETQ. CDR3: CASTPMGLAGASGGANVLTF. CDR3 sequence (DNA): TGCGCCAGCACTCCCATGGGACTAGCGGGCGCATCGGGGGGGGCCAACGTCCTGACTTTC.